A single sample gave rise to the 2 T cell receptor beta chains below, sequenced in a study of vaccination and CD4 T cells after COVID-19. Sequencing of DNA taken from cultured CD4+ T cells relied on the Oncomine TCR Beta short-read assay. In TCRdb, the PCR reads were re-called with MiXCR into one record per CDR3 protein. The sample includes about 15,000 distinct CDR3 sequences, more than 45% seen only once; the top ten take approximately 13%. Treatment described: approximately nine-day PBMC culture with coronavirus spike peptide pools or control peptides (ViraFEST assay). These receptors are not linked to any known antigen. The sample taken for sequencing was CD4+ T cells from blood, cultured in vitro. The origin of the receptors is a human donor who had recovered from COVID-19.

The chain uses TRBV20-1 and TRBJ1-5; 9 bases are a match to TRBD1. This CDR3 has 15 amino acids. Trimming at V came to 5 bases and at J to 3 bases, leaving 8 bases not matched to a gene. CDR1 is DFQATT, CDR2 SNEGSKA, per germline (reference sequence). This CDR3 reads CSASTGTGTNQPQHF. The CDR3 DNA reads TGCAGTGCTTCCACCGGGACAGGGACCAATCAGCCCCAGCATTTT.

In nucleotides, the CDR3 is TGTGCCAGCAGTGGGGGAGGGCTAATGAACACTGAAGCTTTCTTT. Residues: CASSGGGLMNTEAFF. The chain is built from TRBV7-9 and TRBJ1-1; D is perhaps TRBD1 (5 bases). The CDR3 contains 15 residues. The V gene's germline CDR1 is SEHNR and CDR2 FQNEAQ (reference sequence). V was pared by 6 bases and J by 0 bases, with 14 bases between.